This is a list of T cell receptor beta chains from one sample in a study of blood T cells in healthy people across ages. TCRdb reanalysed the 5' RACE reads using MiXCR and keeps one entry per CDR3 protein. The data show over 600,000 distinct CDR3 sequences, 56% seen once. Sequenced sample: blood. These receptors all come from a man between 35 and 55 years old in good health. Both conserved end residues are part of each CDR3. A D gene is named only where the DNA matches it firmly. Not every row has a clone size; where given, it reads once, few, many or a size class.

>TRBV5-6|TRBJ2-3|-|-
TGTGCCAGCAGCGGAAGGCCCGGAAAGGGCACAGATACGCAGTATTTT
CASSGRPGKGTDTQYF
>TRBV29-1|TRBJ1-4|-|-
TGCAGCGCCTCACAGGGCGTGGATGAAAAACTGTTTTTT
CSASQGVDEKLFF
>TRBV27|TRBJ2-5|TRBD2|-
TGTGCCAGCAAAGTTTTAGCGGGAATTAGAGGGACCCAGTACTTC
CASKVLAGIRGTQYF
>TRBV13|TRBJ2-7|TRBD1|many
TGTGCCAGCAGCGAGAGGCAGACAGGGAACTACGAGCAGTACTTC
CASSERQTGNYEQYF
>TRBV27|TRBJ1-2|-|-
TGTGCCAGCAGTTTGAACGGGCGGTATGGCTACACCTTC
CASSLNGRYGYTF
>TRBV6-2/TRBV6-3|TRBJ2-7|-|few
TGTGCCAGCAGGATCCACTACGAGCAGTACTTC
CASRIHYEQYF
>TRBV2|TRBJ2-2|-|few
TGTGCCAGCAGTGAAGTTGGGGGTGGCACCGGGGAGCTGTTTTTT
CASSEVGGGTGELFF
>TRBV6-1|TRBJ2-1|-|-
TGTGCCAGCAGTCGGACGGCCAATGAGCAGTTCTTC
CASSRTANEQFF
>TRBV11-2|TRBJ2-6|-|-
TGTGCCAGCAGCTTAGGGACGGGGTCTTTCTCTGGGGCCAACGTCCTGACTTTC
CASSLGTGSFSGANVLTF
>TRBV7-2|TRBJ2-3|-|-
TGTGCCAGCAGCTTAAATTACGGAGCAGATACGCAGTATTTT
CASSLNYGADTQYF
>TRBV28|TRBJ2-7|TRBD2|once
TGTGCCAGCAGTTTAGGGGGGGTGGCCGCCTACGAGCAGTACTTC
CASSLGGVAAYEQYF
>TRBV25-1|TRBJ2-7|-|-
TGTGCCAGCAGTCCGTACGGTACCTACGAGCAGTACTTC
CASSPYGTYEQYF
>TRBV6-5|TRBJ2-5|TRBD1|-
TGTGCCAGCACTATTACCGGGACAGGGGCCGGGGAGACCCAGTACTTC
CASTITGTGAGETQYF
>TRBV20-1|TRBJ2-3|-|-
TGCAGTGTTCTATTTAAGATCCGGACCCCGGCAGATACGCAGTATTTT
CSVLFKIRTPADTQYF
>TRBV29-1|TRBJ2-5|-|few
TGCAGCGTTGAAGATACCCCTGCGGGAGAGACCCAGTACTTC
CSVEDTPAGETQYF
>TRBV24-1|TRBJ2-1|-|-
TGTGCCACCAGTGATTTAGGTGTGGAGTACAATGAGCAGTTCTTC
CATSDLGVEYNEQFF
>TRBV5-4|TRBJ2-4|TRBD1|-
TGTGCCAGCACAACAGGGGCGGAAAACATTCAGTACTTC
CASTTGAENIQYF
>TRBV3-1|TRBJ2-4|TRBD2|-
TGTGCCAGCAGCCAACCGACTAGCGGGGTAAAAAACATTCAGTACTTC
CASSQPTSGVKNIQYF
>TRBV20-1|TRBJ1-5|TRBD1|-
TGCAGTGCTAGAGATTCCGGGACAGGGGGCGCGCAGCCCCAGCATTTT
CSARDSGTGGAQPQHF
>TRBV27|TRBJ2-5|-|-
TGTGCCAGCAGTTTATCTGTGGCGGGAGAGACCCAGTACTTC
CASSLSVAGETQYF
>TRBV7-3|TRBJ2-1|-|-
TGTGCCAGCAGCTTGCAGGGCAGCTCCTACAATGAGCAGTTCTTC
CASSLQGSSYNEQFF
>TRBV29-1|TRBJ2-6|-|-
TGCAGCGCGGCCTCCAGTGGGGGATTCTCTGGGGCCAACGTCCTGACTTTC
CSAASSGGFSGANVLTF
>TRBV20-1|TRBJ1-2|TRBD1|-
TGCAGTGCTACGCTCTGGGACAGGGAGTATGGCTACACCTTC
CSATLWDREYGYTF
>TRBV29-1|TRBJ2-3|-|few
TGCAGCGTCGGAGCGGGTACCGCAGATACGCAGTATTTT
CSVGAGTADTQYF
>TRBV20-1|TRBJ1-1|TRBD1|few
TGCAGTGTCGGGGACAGGAACACTGAAGCTTTCTTT
CSVGDRNTEAFF
>TRBV12-3/TRBV12-4|TRBJ1-3|-|-
TGTGCCAGCAGCCCTCCGGGAAACACCATATATTTT
CASSPPGNTIYF
>TRBV6-1|TRBJ2-1|-|-
TGTGCCAGCAGTGGGGAGTCTAGCGTTAAGCTGAATGAGCAGTTCTTC
CASSGESSVKLNEQFF
>TRBV5-1|TRBJ2-7|-|-
TGCGCCAGCAGCTTGGTTGCAGAGCCCTACGAGCAGTACTTC
CASSLVAEPYEQYF
>TRBV14|TRBJ2-3|TRBD1|-
TGTGCCAGCACCAGACAGGGGATTCCAGATATGCAGTATTTT
CASTRQGIPDMQYF
>TRBV5-1|TRBJ2-5|-|few
TGCGCCAGCAGCCCCGTATCGAGTCAGTCGGGGACCCAGTACTTC
CASSPVSSQSGTQYF
>TRBV28|TRBJ2-3|TRBD2|-
TGTGCCAGCAGTTTAAGCGGGGCGAACACAGATACGCAGTATTTT
CASSLSGANTDTQYF
>TRBV6-5|TRBJ2-7|-|few
TGTGCCAGCCCGAGGGGCTACGAGCAGTACTTC
CASPRGYEQYF
>TRBV7-2|TRBJ1-1|TRBD1|-
TGTGCCAGCAGCTTAGGGGGACAGGGATTGAACACTGAAGCTTTCTTT
CASSLGGQGLNTEAFF
>TRBV20-1|TRBJ2-7|TRBD2|-
TGCAGTGCCGTCGGGACTAGCGCCTACAATGAGCAGTACTTC
CSAVGTSAYNEQYF
>TRBV2|TRBJ2-3|-|few
TGTGCCAGCAGTGAAGGGTTATACGGTTACCGTGGCACAGATACGCAGTATTTT
CASSEGLYGYRGTDTQYF
>TRBV7-2|TRBJ1-1|-|-
TGTGCCAGCAGCTTAGTAGGAGGAAGGGGCAGCACTGAAGCTTTCTTT
CASSLVGGRGSTEAFF
>TRBV29-1|TRBJ2-1|-|many
TGCAGCGTTGTTAGGCAGGGACCCTACAATGAGCAGTTCTTC
CSVVRQGPYNEQFF
>TRBV7-8|TRBJ2-3|-|once
TGTGCCAGCAGCCGGGGAAGCGGTCTCACAGATACGCAGTATTTT
CASSRGSGLTDTQYF
>TRBV29-1|TRBJ2-3|-|-
TGCAGCGTTGAGGGGAAAGGGAGCACAGATACGCAGTATTTT
CSVEGKGSTDTQYF
>TRBV6-5|TRBJ1-3|-|-
TGTGCCAGCAGCGCAAGCCCCGGAAACACCATATATTTT
CASSASPGNTIYF
>TRBV4-3|TRBJ2-5|TRBD2|-
TGCGCCAGCAGCCAAGAGGGACTATGGGAGACCCAGTACTTC
CASSQEGLWETQYF